The 10 T cell receptor beta chains given below trace back to one sample, sequenced in a study of cytomegalovirus exposure and HLA in healthy donors. TCRdb keeps only in-frame clones here, not all; method: immunoSEQ multiplex PCR. The sample comprises around 100,000 clones, roughly 95% of which are singletons, and 0.89% rests with the top ten. Sequences were obtained from PBMCs. The receptor set was obtained from a woman in her late teens or twenties in good health and CMV-seronegative.

This chain links TRBV9 with TRBJ2-2, with 7 bases aligning to TRBD2. The junction had 8 bases not matched to a gene; V was cut back by 2 bases and J by 4 bases. Germline CDR1 SGDLS, CDR2 YYNGEE. The CDR3 loop spans 16 amino acids. The CDR3 nucleotides read TGTGCCAGCAGCGTGTACCGGGGGGAGGCCACCGGGGAGCTGTTTTTT. Its protein product is CASSVYRGEATGELFF.

The chain carries TRBV29-1 and TRBJ2-2; a weak D match, TRBD1 (5 bases). Germline assignment: CDR1 SQVTM and CDR2 ANQGSEA. V lost 7 bases to trimming and J lost 6 bases, with 12 bases between them. CDR3 length equals 12 residues. The CDR3 bases are TGCAGCGCAGGGCGTCTTCCCGGGGAGCTGTTTTTT. Its translation is CSAGRLPGELFF.

A single count supports this clone. CDR3 region: CAWRLLSSGELFF. DNA of the CDR3: TGTGCCTGGAGATTATTGAGTTCCGGGGAGCTGTTTTTT. The rearrangement uses TRBV30 and TRBJ2-2, with D hard to call. From germline, CDR1 is GTSNPN and CDR2 SVGIG (reference sequence). The CDR3 runs 13 residues. V lost 3 bases and J lost 6, with 11 bases in between.

Here the CDR3 reads CASSVGRGAVNTGELFF. Here the CDR3 DNA reads TGTGCCAGCAGCGTAGGTCGGGGGGCCGTAAACACCGGGGAGCTGTTTTTT. This chain joins TRBV9 and TRBJ2-2; D possibly corresponds to TRBD2 (7 bases). V lost 0 bases to trimming and J lost 2 bases, with 14 bases between them. Germline V gives CDR1 SGDLS, CDR2 YYNGEE. The CDR3 covers 17 residues. Using reference TRBV9 and TRBJ2-2 for the parts outside the CDR3, the full variable domain is DSGVTQTPKHLITATGQRVTLRCSPRSGDLSVYWYQQSLDQGLQFLIQYYNGEERAKGNILERFSAQQFPDLHSELNLSSLELGDSALYFCASSVGRGAVNTGELFFGEGSRLTVL.

The chain joins TRBV27 to TRBJ1-1; 8 nucleotides agree with TRBD1. The CDR3 has 15 residues. CDR1 is MNHEY and CDR2 is SMNVEV in the germline V gene (reference sequence). Trimming at V came to 5 bases and at J to 3 bases, leaving 8 bases not matched to a gene. CDR3 residues: CASSRAGGGHTEAFF. DNA for the CDR3: TGTGCCAGCAGTCGAGCAGGGGGCGGCCACACTGAAGCTTTCTTT.

The rearrangement uses TRBV7-2 and TRBJ2-7, with 9 bases aligning to TRBD2. CDR1 and CDR2 (germline): SGHTA, FQGNSA. This CDR3 is built from 14 residues. J was trimmed by 5 bases and V by 1 base; bases with no gene match: 3. The chain's CDR3 is CASSLGLAGHEQYF. CDR3 nucleotide sequence: TGTGCCAGCAGCTTAGGCCTAGCGGGGCACGAGCAGTACTTC.

V is TRBV9 and J is TRBJ2-5; D is possibly TRBD1 (7 bases). CDR3 length: 15 residues. With 0 bases removed from V and 5 bases from J, the gap between germline ends came to 14 bases. CDR1 is SGDLS, CDR2 YYNGEE, per germline. CDR3 sequence (DNA): TGTGCCAGCAGCGTAGGCGGGACAGAGGGGGAGACCCAGTACTTC. Translation: CASSVGGTEGETQYF.

The chain recombines TRBV2 with TRBJ1-4; weak D call: TRBD1 (5 bases). CDR1 and CDR2 from the germline V gene are SNHLY and FYNNEI. The CDR3 sequence is 14 residues long. Trimming shortened V by 7 bases and J by 1 base, and 10 bases separated the two germline ends. CDR3 sequence reads: CASNFGGTNEKLFF. CDR3 DNA sequence: TGTGCCAGCAATTTCGGGGGAACTAATGAAAAACTGTTTTTT.

The rearrangement joins TRBV11-3 to TRBJ2-5; TRBD1 matches 9 bases. The CDR3 extends over 15 amino acids. Looked up from germline, CDR1 is SGHNT and CDR2 is YENEEA. V lost 5 bases and J lost 1; bases outside the gene matches: 5. The CDR3 DNA follows: TGTGCCAGCAGCGAACAGGGGGCCGGCCAAGAGACCCAGTACTTC. It codes for CASSEQGAGQETQYF. Combining the CDR3 with reference TRBV11-3 and TRBJ2-5 gives the whole variable domain EAGVVQSPRYKIIEKKQPVAFWCNPISGHNTLYWYLQNLGQGPELLIRYENEEAVDDSQLPKDRFSAERLKGVDSTLKIQPAELGDSAVYLCASSEQGAGQETQYFGPGTRLLVL.

The chain links TRBV5-4 to TRBJ2-7; 9 bases are a match to TRBD2. Germline V CDR1 and CDR2: SGHNT, YYREEE (reference sequence). The CDR3 length is 14 residues. The V and J ends lost 2 bases and 2 bases, in that order; junction bases with no gene match: 2. CDR3 DNA: TGTGCCAGCAGCTTCGGCGGGGGGGCCTACGAGCAGTACTTC. Protein: CASSFGGGAYEQYF.